This TCR beta chain was captured by sequencing in a study of cytotoxic CD8 clonotypes in ibrutinib-treated CLL (dated by TCRdb to about 2021). A note on the overall study: The cohort had about a dozen relapsed/refractory and approximately 15 treatment-naive patients; 17 were IGHV unmutated. Partial responses were observed in about 25 patients and complete responses in 2; after a median follow-up of roughly 62 months, remission was maintained in 14 patients and progression was observed in approximately 12. Samples at response were collected after a median of about 13 months of treatment, with a range of about 6 to 40 months. On average, each sample yielded around 250,000 productive templates and around 100,000 productive rearrangements. Of the 85 to 95 participants in the trial, roughly 26 had longitudinal samples available. Cryopreserved peripheral blood mononuclear cells were obtained before treatment, at response, and at either sustained remission or disease progression. Every remission and progressive disease sample was obtained while ibrutinib was still being received by the patients.

The label giving this sample's time point can be read as: more than 10 months on ibrutinib. For TCR beta library preparation, 1.5 to 2.5 micrograms of genomic DNA was extracted from cryopreserved PBMCs. Longitudinal blood samples from CLL patients on ibrutinib monotherapy underwent high-throughput TCR beta sequencing. Patients were enrolled in a phase 2 open-label single-center ibrutinib monotherapy trial. Results and caveats for the whole study, not just this receptor: Public clonotypes were rare and either shrank or stayed stable during treatment, and the rise in clonality at ibrutinib response reflected expansion of private clonotypes. Baseline clonality was found to be higher than that of age-matched healthy donors and was strongly correlated with circulating CD8+ T-cell counts. Sustained-remission and progressing patients did not have matched sampling times, and lymph node repertoires were not examined. An increase in clonality was observed at ibrutinib response, with clonality remaining stable during sustained remission and falling back toward baseline at progression.

Per the germline V gene, SNHLY is the CDR1 and FYNNEI is the CDR2. Trimming takes 6 bases from V and 3 bases from J, and the germline ends sit 15 bases apart. There are 14 amino acids in the CDR3, from cysteine to phenylalanine inclusive. CDR3 DNA is the only sequence kept; it has 42 bases, read in frame from the first base. The goal of deep resolution MiSeq sequencing was a depth between 1 in 1 million and 1 in 200,000 T cells, and coverage averaged 10x per clonotype. The immunoSEQ hsTCRB Kit was used to generate the TCR beta libraries. The published analysis was carried out like this. ImmunoSEQ Data Assistant and ImmunoSEQ Analyzer were used for data analysis, and V, D and J genes were assigned according to IMGT definitions. Clonality, which ranges from 0 to 1, was calculated as one minus the normalized Shannon entropy of productive rearrangement frequencies. Only overrepresented clonotypes making up at least 0.05% of the repertoire of each patient were included in the public clonotype analysis. Approximately 12 repertoires from age-matched healthy donors, obtained from immuneACCESS, served as clonality controls. TCRdb re-hosts the immuneACCESS table, in-frame sequences only. Its copies lack some clones; in the studies checked, an unresolved V gene accounts for under half of them, and the cause for the rest is not known. For V, J and clone size, that table is used; D and trimming come from the DNA. For this sample the table gives roughly 130,000 clones, of which over 60% were detected only once. The ten top clones hold over 10% of the sample.

As to this clone: The clone's antigen remains unknown. No base-level quality is on record; no much larger clone is a single base apart.

The sequencing here drew on PBMCs, taken after 12 months of ibrutinib treatment. The sequence is built from TRBV2 and TRBJ2-7, and perhaps TRBD1 as D gene, on 6 matching bases. This sequence originates from a human donor with chronic lymphocytic leukemia. The CDR3 region: CASRPGQIFYEQYF. The DNA reads TGTGCCAGCAGGCCGGGACAAATTTTCTACGAGCAGTACTTC.